This TCR beta chain derives from a study of PD-1 blockade in classical Hodgkin lymphoma. Germline CDR1 is LNHDA and CDR2 is SQIVND (reference sequence). The CDR3 is 14 residues long. Time point noted: cycle 4 day 1 (C4D1), after 6 weeks of nivolumab. Every one of the patients relapsed after autologous stem cell transplantation (brentuximab vedotin exposure was variable). Isolation of CD4+ T cells from thawed PBMCs was performed by magnetic negative selection. Responses achieved at best were complete response, partial response or progressive disease. Sequencing was performed with immunoSEQ multiplex PCR; in TCRdb, only in-frame clones are kept and a portion is missing. The sample lists fewer than 35,000 clones, roughly four fifths occurring once. Comment on this clone: Antigen: not known. One end of the junction does not line up with germline, which may come from a read error.

Points from the study as a whole: Newly diagnosed patients were said to have less baseline TCR diversity than healthy donors did. The study found that TCR diversity rose significantly by C4D1 in CD4+ but not CD8+ cells. Whoever responded completely had baseline diversity much like that seen in newly diagnosed patients.

V usage is TRBV19 and J usage is TRBJ1-4; 8 positions match TRBD1. The source is a human donor with classical Hodgkin lymphoma. The sample in question was CD4+ T cells from blood, obtained before the fourth cycle of nivolumab. DNA for the CDR3: TGTGCCACCTGCGACAGGGGTACTAGTGAAAAACTGTTTTTT. Translated, it gives CATCDRGTSEKLFF. The variable domain in full, completed from reference TRBV19 and TRBJ1-4, reads DGGITQSPKYLFRKEGQNVTLSCEQNLNHDAMYWYRQDPGQGLRLIYYSQIVNDFQKGDIAEGYSVSREKKESFPLTVTSAQKNPTAFYLCATCDRGTSEKLFFGSGTQLSVL.